What follows are 8 T cell receptor beta chains derived from one specimen sequenced in a study of shared clonotypes between healthy human individuals. Clones were sequenced by immunoSEQ multiplex PCR, and TCRdb holds only the in-frame ones, with some missing. Counted here are 2 million to 2.5 million clones, 90% to 96% occurring once; the ten biggest clones make up about 0.13%. The sequenced material came from naive CD4+ T cells sorted from blood. Documented subset: CD45RA+ positively selected. The receptor set was obtained from a man younger than 30 in good health.

A word on this clone: Other DNA sequences in this specimen translate into the identical CDR3. This chain joins TRBV2 and TRBJ2-7, with 10 bases that match TRBD2. This CDR3 is built from 14 residues. Germline CDR1 and CDR2: SNHLY and FYNNEI. The V segment lost 5 bases and the J segment 3 bases; nucleotides outside the gene matches: 4. The CDR3 sequence: CASSRTSGFYEQYF. The CDR3, as DNA: TGTGCCAGCAGTCGGACTAGCGGTTTCTACGAGCAGTACTTC. Looking up the rest from reference TRBV2 and TRBJ2-7 gives the full variable domain: EPEVTQTPSHQVTQMGQEVILRCVPISNHLYFYWYRQILGQKVEFLVSFYNNEISEKSEIFDDQFSVERPDGSNFTLKIRSTKLEDSAMYFCASSRTSGFYEQYFGPGTRLTVT.

The V and J genes are TRBV2 and TRBJ2-2, with D unclear. In germline, CDR1 is SNHLY, CDR2 FYNNEI. V gave up 4 bases and J gave up 6 bases, with 6 bases separating them. This CDR3 contains 12 residues. The CDR3 loop is CASSVRAGELFF. In nucleotides, the CDR3 is TGTGCCAGCAGTGTTAGGGCCGGGGAGCTGTTTTTT.

The V and J genes are TRBV28 and TRBJ2-7; D not resolved. This CDR3 comprises 13 residues. The germline V gene encodes CDR1 MDHEN and CDR2 SYDVKM. V was cut by 7 bases and J by 5 bases, with 15 bases left in between. The CDR3: CASTKTPPDEQYF. The CDR3 bases are TGTGCCAGCACCAAAACCCCCCCAGACGAGCAGTACTTC.

The rearrangement uses TRBV29-1 and TRBJ1-2; D unresolved. Trimming took 2 bases from V and 8 from J, leaving 9 bases between them. From germline, CDR1 is SQVTM and CDR2 ANQGSEA. The length of the CDR3 is 11 residues. In DNA, the CDR3 is TGCAGCGTTGAACCGGGGAACGGCTACACCTTC. Its protein is CSVEPGNGYTF.

Concerning this clone: Other DNA sequences of this sample code for an identical CDR3. Here the CDR3 DNA reads TGTGCCAGCAGCCCGGGACTTAACACAGATACGCAGTATTTT. Protein sequence: CASSPGLNTDTQYF. V and J are TRBV7-9 and TRBJ2-3, with D maybe TRBD2 (6 bases). Germline V gives CDR1 SEHNR, CDR2 FQNEAQ (reference sequence). This CDR3 has 14 amino acids. Between the trimmed V and J ends, which lost 5 bases and 2 bases, there was a span of 11 bases. Looking up the rest from reference TRBV7-9 and TRBJ2-3 gives the full variable domain: DTGVSQNPRHKITKRGQNVTFRCDPISEHNRLYWYRQTLGQGPEFLTYFQNEAQLEKSRLLSDRFSAERPKGSFSTLEIQRTEQGDSAMYLCASSPGLNTDTQYFGPGTRLTVL.

The J gene is TRBJ2-5, the V gene TRBV6-1; TRBD1 is a possible D gene (5 bases). Trimming left V 1 base short and J 7 bases short, with 10 bases between. The CDR3 extends over 13 amino acids. Looked up from germline, CDR1 is MNHNS and CDR2 is SASEGT. The CDR3 region is CASSEEGLGTQYF. The CDR3 DNA follows: TGTGCCAGCAGTGAAGAGGGGTTGGGGACCCAGTACTTC.

The chain combines TRBV6-5 with TRBJ2-3; TRBD2 might be the D (6 bases). The CDR3 covers 13 residues. Germline V gene data show CDR1 as MNHEY and CDR2 as SVGAGI. V lost 10 bases and J 3 bases, leaving 14 bases between the germline ends. CDR3 loop: CATRQGGTDTQYF. The CDR3 bases are TGTGCCACCCGGCAGGGAGGAACAGATACGCAGTATTTT.

V and J are TRBV19 and TRBJ2-5; a possible D gene is TRBD1 (5 bases). Looked up from germline, CDR1 is LNHDA and CDR2 is SQIVND (reference sequence). The CDR3 contains 13 residues. The germline V and J ends were trimmed by 6 bases and 0 bases, with 8 bases remaining between them. CDR3 sequence reads: CASRDRNQETQYF. CDR3 in DNA: TGTGCCAGTAGAGACAGAAACCAAGAGACCCAGTACTTC.